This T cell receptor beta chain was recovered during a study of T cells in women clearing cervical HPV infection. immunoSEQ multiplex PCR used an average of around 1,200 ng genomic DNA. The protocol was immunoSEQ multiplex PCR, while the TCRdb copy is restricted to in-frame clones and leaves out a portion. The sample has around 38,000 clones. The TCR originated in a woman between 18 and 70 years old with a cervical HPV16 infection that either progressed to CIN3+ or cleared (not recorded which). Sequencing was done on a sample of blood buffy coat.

This CDR3 is CAISEDRGTRDTQYF. The CDR3 DNA, read in part, is TGTGCCATCAGTGAGGACAGGGGGACCAGGGATACG. This chain uses TRBV10-3 with TRBJ2-3; 9 nucleotides line up with TRBD1. The CDR3 end falls 3 residues outside the read, so it is completed with the germline J gene. The CDR3 has 15 amino acids. The V gene's germline CDR1 is ENHRY and CDR2 SYGVKD. The junction had 6 bases not matched to a gene; V was cut back by 2 bases and J by 6 bases.